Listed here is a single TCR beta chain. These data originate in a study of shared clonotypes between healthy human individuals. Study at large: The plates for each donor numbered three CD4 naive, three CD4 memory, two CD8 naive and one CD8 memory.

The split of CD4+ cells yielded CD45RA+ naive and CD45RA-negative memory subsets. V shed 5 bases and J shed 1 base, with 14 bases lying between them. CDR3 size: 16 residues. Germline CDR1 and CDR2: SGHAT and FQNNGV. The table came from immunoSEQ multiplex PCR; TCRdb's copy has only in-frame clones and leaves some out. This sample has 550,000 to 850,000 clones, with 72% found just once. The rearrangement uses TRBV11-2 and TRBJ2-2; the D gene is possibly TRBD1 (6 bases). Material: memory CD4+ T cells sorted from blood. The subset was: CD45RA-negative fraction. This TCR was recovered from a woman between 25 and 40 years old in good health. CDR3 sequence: CASSRWGRGNTGELFF. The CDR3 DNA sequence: TGTGCCAGCAGCCGGTGGGGCAGGGGGAACACCGGGGAGCTGTTTTTT.